The 24 T cell receptor beta chains given below trace back to one sample, sequenced in a study of CD8+CD57+ T cells in acquired aplastic anemia. Template material for TCR beta VDJ and CDR3 profiling consisted of genomic DNA. MiXCR, applied by TCRdb to the reads, yields one record per CDR3 protein. The sample holds 190,000 or so distinct CDR3 sequences, under 50% seen once. Before being chosen for sequencing, patients had shown CD8+CD57+ cell expansion by flow cytometry. The sequenced sample was sorted CD4+, CD8+, or CD8+CD57+ T cells (not recorded which) from PBMCs. These receptors were collected from a human donor with aplastic anemia.

There are many counts of this clonotype. CDR3 sequence (DNA): TGTGCCAGCTCTCCCAGCGGGGGCTTTGGTACTGAAGCTTTCTTT. It encodes CASSPSGGFGTEAFF. The chain has TRBV5-8 and TRBJ1-1, with D tentatively TRBD1 (6 bases). The CDR3 consists of 15 residues. V was cut by 7 bases and J by 5 bases, with 21 bases left in between. Germline assignment: CDR1 SGHTS and CDR2 YDEGEE.

V usage is TRBV29-1 and J usage is TRBJ2-5, with D tentatively TRBD2 (6 bases). Germline V gene data show CDR1 as SQVTM and CDR2 as ANQGSEA. The V end lost 8 bases, the J end lost 7 bases, and 17 bases lay between the germline ends. The length of the CDR3 is 12 residues. The CDR3 region is CSPRDIGGTQYF. DNA of the CDR3: TGCAGCCCAAGGGATATCGGGGGGACCCAGTACTTC.

The table lists this clonotype with a few counts. The J gene is TRBJ2-7, the V gene TRBV15; 9 bases line up with TRBD1. V shed 3 bases and J 3 bases; nucleotides not matched to a gene: 6. CDR3 length: 15 amino acids. Germline V gives CDR1 LNHNV, CDR2 YYDKDF (reference sequence). In DNA, the CDR3 is TGTGCCACCAGCAGCCCCCGACAGGGGGACTACGAGCAGTACTTC. It codes for CATSSPRQGDYEQYF.

There are many counts of this clonotype. The chain carries TRBV12-3 or TRBV12-4 and TRBJ1-3; D uncertain. Trimming stripped 3 bases from V and 0 bases from J, with 9 bases between. This CDR3 region has 15 residues. This chain's CDR3 is CASSLLAGSGNTIYF. The CDR3 nucleotides read TGTGCCAGCAGTTTGTTGGCAGGCTCTGGAAACACCATATATTTT.

At least ten counts were recorded for this clonotype. J is TRBJ2-3 and V is TRBV5-4, with TRBD2 matching 9 bases. With V trimmed by 4 bases and J by 1 base, 4 bases remained unmatched. Germline CDR1 SGHNT, CDR2 YYREEE (reference sequence). There are 15 residues in the CDR3. CDR3 in DNA: TGTGCCAGCAGCCCAACTAGCGGGCGCACAGATACGCAGTATTTT. Protein product: CASSPTSGRTDTQYF.

The V gene is TRBV7-9, the J gene TRBJ2-1; perhaps TRBD2 as D (5 bases). With 6 bases removed from V and 7 bases from J, the gap between germline ends came to 13 bases. Germline values: CDR1 SEHNR, CDR2 FQNEAQ (reference sequence). The length of the CDR3 is 13 residues. The CDR3 sequence is CASRLGVTNEQFF. The CDR3 region has the DNA TGTGCCAGCAGGCTGGGAGTCACAAATGAGCAGTTCTTC.

This clonotype came up a few times. A read error may explain this, as a much larger clone is one base away. This chain links TRBV9 with TRBJ2-7, with TRBD2 matching 9 bases. The length of the CDR3 is 16 residues. Trimming at V came to 2 bases and at J to 2 bases, leaving 8 bases not matched to a gene. From germline, CDR1 is SGDLS and CDR2 YYNGEE. As DNA, the CDR3 is TGTGCCAGCAGCGTTGGCAGCGGGAGGTTTCCCTACGAGCAGTACTTC. It yields the protein CASSVGSGRFPYEQYF.

This clonotype was detected many times. The chain joins TRBV20-1 to TRBJ1-4, with D possibly being TRBD1 (5 bases). CDR3 length: 14 residues. Germline V gene lookup returns CDR1 DFQATT and CDR2 SNEGSKA (reference sequence). V lost 3 bases to trimming and J lost 6 bases, with 14 bases between them. Here the CDR3 DNA reads TGCAGTGCTAGTCCCCGGGGGGAGCATGAAAAACTGTTTTTT. Amino acids: CSASPRGEHEKLFF.

In its sample, this clonotype was seen many times. V is TRBV6-5 and J is TRBJ2-7; D may be TRBD2 (5 bases). CDR3 size: 11 residues. Trimming took 7 bases from V and 3 from J, leaving 7 bases between them. Germline CDR1 reads MNHEY; CDR2 reads SVGAGI. In DNA form, the CDR3 reads TGTGCCAGCAATCGGGGCTACGAGCAGTACTTC. Translated: CASNRGYEQYF.

The V gene is TRBV7-8, the J gene TRBJ1-2, with TRBD1 as a possible D gene (5 bases). The germline V gene encodes CDR1 SGHVS and CDR2 FQNEAQ. The CDR3 runs 13 residues. V was pared by 3 bases and J by 4 bases, with 9 bases between. CDR3: CASSFGTGYGYTF. CDR3 nucleotides: TGTGCCAGCAGCTTCGGGACGGGCTATGGCTACACCTTC.

The chain links TRBV7-6 to TRBJ2-2; D ambiguous. Germline CDR1 is SGHVS and CDR2 is FNYEAQ. CDR3 length equals 15 residues. The V end lost 1 base, the J end lost 6 bases, and 12 bases lay between the germline ends. The CDR3 spells CASSLGLTRPGELFF. DNA for the CDR3: TGTGCCAGCAGCTTAGGCCTCACTCGTCCCGGGGAGCTGTTTTTT. Combining the CDR3 with reference TRBV7-6 and TRBJ2-2 gives the whole variable domain GAGVSQSPRYKVTKRGQDVALRCDPISGHVSLYWYRQALGQGPEFLTYFNYEAQQDKSGLPNDRFSAERPEGSISTLTIQRTEQRDSAMYRCASSLGLTRPGELFFGEGSRLTVL.

At least ten counts were recorded for this clonotype. The chain uses TRBV19 and TRBJ2-7, with TRBD1 matching over 7 bases. The V segment lost 10 bases and the J segment 4 bases; nucleotides outside the gene matches: 13. The CDR3 loop spans 14 amino acids. Germline lookup yields CDR1 LNHDA and CDR2 SQIVND (reference sequence). The CDR3 loop reads CATKPQGVKYEQYF. CDR3 nucleotides: TGTGCCACCAAACCGCAGGGGGTCAAATACGAGCAGTACTTC.

The chain employs TRBV19 and TRBJ2-2; D is undetermined. Germline CDR1 and CDR2: LNHDA and SQIVND (reference sequence). Trimming cost V 3 bases and J 1 base, with 3 bases left between them. The CDR3 is made up of 13 amino acids. The CDR3 DNA sequence: TGTGCCAGTAGTATGATGAACACCGGGGAGCTGTTTTTT. Amino acids: CASSMMNTGELFF.

The CDR3 region is CASSTSQGSSGNTIYF. In DNA form, the CDR3 reads TGTGCCAGTAGTACTTCACAGGGGTCCTCTGGAAACACCATATATTTT. The rearrangement uses TRBV19 and TRBJ1-3, with 7 bases lining up with TRBD1. The CDR3 is 16 residues long. J gave up 0 bases and V 4 bases, and 6 bases lay outside the gene matches. CDR1 and CDR2 (germline): LNHDA, SQIVND (reference sequence).

DNA of the CDR3: TGTGCCAGCATCTTGCAATTCCGGGACAGGGGTCCGGAGACCCAGTACTTC. As protein: CASILQFRDRGPETQYF. This chain links TRBV11-1 with TRBJ2-5; 10 bases align to TRBD1. The germline V gene has CDR1 SGHAT and CDR2 FQDESV (reference sequence). The V segment lost 7 bases and the J segment 5 bases; nucleotides outside the gene matches: 16. The CDR3 is 17 residues long.

This clonotype appeared many times. This chain uses TRBV7-2 with TRBJ2-3; D may be TRBD2 (6 bases). The CDR3 consists of 16 residues. The germline CDR1 and CDR2 sequences are SGHTA and FQGNSA. Trimming left V 5 bases short and J 3 bases short, with 18 bases between. This chain's CDR3 is CASSAVEGSLTDTQYF. The CDR3 DNA sequence: TGTGCCAGCAGCGCGGTGGAGGGGTCTCTGACAGATACGCAGTATTTT.

V gene TRBV7-2 combines with J gene TRBJ2-5; maybe TRBD1 (5 bases). V was trimmed by 5 bases and J by 5 bases, leaving 9 bases between them. In germline, CDR1 is SGHTA, CDR2 FQGNSA. The CDR3 consists of 12 residues. This chain's CDR3 is CASSPGKETQYF. CDR3 in DNA: TGTGCCAGCAGCCCAGGGAAGGAGACCCAGTACTTC. Filled out from reference TRBV7-2 and TRBJ2-5, the complete variable domain reads GAGVSQSPSNKVTEKGKDVELRCDPISGHTALYWYRQSLGQGLEFLIYFQGNSAPDKSGLPSDRFSAERTGGSVSTLTIQRTQQEDSAVYLCASSPGKETQYFGPGTRLLVL.

The chain is built from TRBV7-9 and TRBJ2-7; D is perhaps TRBD2 (5 bases). The CDR3 is made up of 13 amino acids. The germline CDR1 and CDR2 sequences are SEHNR and FQNEAQ (reference sequence). V was pared by 3 bases and J by 1 base, with 7 bases between. Here the CDR3 DNA reads TGTGCCAGCAGCTTGATAGCGTCCTACGAGCAGTACTTC. Protein: CASSLIASYEQYF.

This clonotype was found many times. This chain joins TRBV19 and TRBJ1-3; D is possibly TRBD1 (6 bases). The germline V gene encodes CDR1 LNHDA and CDR2 SQIVND (reference sequence). CDR3 length: 15 amino acids. Deletions cut 5 bases from V and 5 bases from J, with 16 bases between. The CDR3 DNA sequence: TGTGCCAGTAGTCCCGACGGGGGCTCCAGAAACACCATATATTTT. Its protein product is CASSPDGGSRNTIYF.

This rearrangement joins TRBV2 to TRBJ1-2; TRBD1 matches 10 bases. The CDR3 is 14 residues long. Germline V CDR1 and CDR2: SNHLY, FYNNEI. Germline trimming cut 8 bases from V and 7 bases from J; bases unmatched to any gene: 10. The CDR3: CASHFETGGSGYTF. The CDR3 bases are TGTGCCAGCCACTTCGAGACAGGGGGCTCTGGCTACACCTTC. Variable domain in full (rest from reference TRBV2 and TRBJ1-2): EPEVTQTPSHQVTQMGQEVILRCVPISNHLYFYWYRQILGQKVEFLVSFYNNEISEKSEIFDDQFSVERPDGSNFTLKIRSTKLEDSAMYFCASHFETGGSGYTFGSGTRLTVV.

This rearrangement joins TRBV2 to TRBJ2-7, with 7 nucleotides matching TRBD2. CDR1 and CDR2 from the germline V gene are SNHLY and FYNNEI. Unmatched junction bases numbered 4, after V lost 1 base and J lost 4 bases. The CDR3 spans 14 residues. CDR3 in DNA: TGTGCCAGCAGTGAAGGCGGGGGAGCATACGAGCAGTACTTC. Translated, it gives CASSEGGGAYEQYF.

J is TRBJ1-5 and V is TRBV3-1, with a tentative D call TRBD1 (6 bases). The germline gives CDR1 LGHDT, CDR2 YNNKEL (reference sequence). This CDR3 contains 17 residues. The V and J ends lost 3 bases and 1 base respectively, with 16 bases between them. CDR3 sequence: CASSHSTGKWSNQPQHF. The CDR3 bases are TGTGCCAGCAGCCACTCAACAGGGAAGTGGAGCAATCAGCCCCAGCATTTT.

The chain employs TRBV19 and TRBJ1-2, with D hard to call. Trimming took off 9 bases at V and 0 bases at J, with 17 bases between the two ends. Germline CDR1 LNHDA, CDR2 SQIVND (reference sequence). This CDR3 has 15 amino acids. The CDR3: CASSLGTTTNYGYTF. The DNA for the CDR3 is TGTGCCAGCAGCTTGGGAACTACCACTAACTATGGCTACACCTTC.

Of note for this clonotype: This could be a read error, since a much larger clone is one nucleotide away. The chain carries TRBV11-2 and TRBJ2-1; TRBD2 might be the D (5 bases). Germline lookup yields CDR1 SGHAT and CDR2 FQNNGV. This CDR3 region has 16 residues. The CDR3 spells CASSLILGLGGNERFF. For the CDR3, the DNA is TGTGCCAGCAGCTTAATTTTAGGCCTAGGAGGTAATGAGCGGTTCTTC.